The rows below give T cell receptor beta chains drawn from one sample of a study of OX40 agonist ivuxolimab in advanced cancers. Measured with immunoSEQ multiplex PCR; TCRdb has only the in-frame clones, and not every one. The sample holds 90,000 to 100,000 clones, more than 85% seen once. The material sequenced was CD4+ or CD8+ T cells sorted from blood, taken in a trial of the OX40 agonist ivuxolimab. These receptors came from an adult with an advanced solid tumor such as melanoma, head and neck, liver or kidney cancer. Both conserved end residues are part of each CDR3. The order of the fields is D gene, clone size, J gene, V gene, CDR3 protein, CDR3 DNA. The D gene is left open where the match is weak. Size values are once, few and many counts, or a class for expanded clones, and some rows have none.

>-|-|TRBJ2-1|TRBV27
CASTREGGNEQFF
TGTGCCAGCACCCGGGAAGGGGGGAATGAGCAGTTCTTC
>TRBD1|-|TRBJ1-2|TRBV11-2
CASSIDRGWGYTF
TGTGCCAGCAGCATCGACAGGGGTTGGGGCTACACCTTC
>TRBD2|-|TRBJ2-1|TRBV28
CASRTGGSNNEQFF
TGTGCCAGCCGTACTGGCGGGAGCAATAATGAGCAGTTCTTC
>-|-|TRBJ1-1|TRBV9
CASGGHITNTEAFF
TGTGCCAGCGGGGGACACATAACGAACACTGAAGCTTTCTTT
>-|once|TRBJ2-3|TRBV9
CASSVIGGESDTQYF
TGTGCCAGCAGCGTAATTGGAGGGGAATCAGATACGCAGTATTTT
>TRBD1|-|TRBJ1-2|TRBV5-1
CASSGGTGPGYTF
TGCGCCAGCAGCGGAGGGACAGGGCCTGGCTACACCTTC
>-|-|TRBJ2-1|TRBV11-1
CASSLGDSYYNEQFF
TGTGCCAGCAGCTTAGGAGACTCCTATTACAATGAGCAGTTCTTC
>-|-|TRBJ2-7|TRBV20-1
CSAERSYEQYF
TGCAGTGCCGAGCGGTCCTACGAGCAGTACTTC
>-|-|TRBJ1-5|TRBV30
CAWSGHGSNQPQHF
TGTGCCTGGAGTGGGCACGGTAGCAATCAGCCCCAGCATTTT
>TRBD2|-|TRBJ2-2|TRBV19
CASSIAGGTGELFF
TGTGCCAGTAGTATTGCGGGAGGCACCGGGGAGCTGTTTTTT
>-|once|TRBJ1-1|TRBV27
CASSPLRGGDTEAFF
TGTGCCAGCAGTCCACTACGGGGGGGGGACACTGAAGCTTTCTTT
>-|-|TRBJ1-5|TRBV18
CASSPLGGQPQHF
TGTGCCAGCTCACCACTGGGAGGCCAGCCCCAGCATTTT
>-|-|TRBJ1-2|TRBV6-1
CASSEAGGGYGYTF
TGTGCCAGCAGTGAAGCAGGGGGTGGTTATGGCTACACCTTC
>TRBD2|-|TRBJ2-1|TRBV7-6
CASSLALAGSNEQFF
TGTGCCAGCAGCTTAGCACTAGCGGGTTCCAATGAGCAGTTCTTC
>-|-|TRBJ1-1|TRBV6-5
CASSYGRLNTEAFF
TGTGCCAGCAGTTATGGCAGACTGAACACTGAAGCTTTCTTT
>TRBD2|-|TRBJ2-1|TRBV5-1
CASSSAAGGGNEQFF
TGCGCCAGCAGCTCGGCAGCGGGAGGGGGCAATGAGCAGTTCTTC
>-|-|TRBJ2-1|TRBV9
CASSVDLQNYNEQFF
TGTGCCAGCAGCGTAGATCTACAGAACTACAATGAGCAGTTCTTC
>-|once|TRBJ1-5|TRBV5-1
CASSWATGQPQHF
TGCGCCAGCAGCTGGGCAACGGGTCAGCCCCAGCATTTT
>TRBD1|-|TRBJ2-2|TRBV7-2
CASSYYRGVELFF
TGTGCCAGCAGCTACTACAGGGGGGTAGAGCTGTTTTTT
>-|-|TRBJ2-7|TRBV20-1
CSASVNYEQYF
TGCAGTGCTAGCGTAAACTACGAGCAGTACTTC
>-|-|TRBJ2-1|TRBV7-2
CASSLATSSYNEQFF
TGTGCCAGCAGCTTGGCGACTAGCTCCTACAATGAGCAGTTCTTC
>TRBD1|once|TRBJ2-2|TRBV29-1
CSARDRGITGELFF
TGCAGCGCTCGGGACAGGGGTATCACCGGGGAGCTGTTTTTT
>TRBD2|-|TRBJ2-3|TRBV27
CASSLSVRTSGSGDTQYF
TGTGCCAGCAGTTTATCGGTACGGACTAGCGGGAGTGGAGATACGCAGTATTTT
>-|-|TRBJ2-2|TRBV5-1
CASSLQGDTGELFF
TGCGCCAGCAGCTTGCAAGGGGACACCGGGGAGCTGTTTTTT
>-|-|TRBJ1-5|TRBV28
CASSLGTQFSSQHF
TGTGCCAGCAGTTTGGGCACACAGTTCTCCTCCCAGCATTTT
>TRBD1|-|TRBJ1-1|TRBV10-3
CAIKGTGSTEAFF
TGTGCCATCAAAGGGACAGGAAGCACTGAAGCTTTCTTT
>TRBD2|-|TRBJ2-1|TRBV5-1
CASPGTSGYNEQFF
TGCGCCAGCCCCGGGACTAGCGGCTACAATGAGCAGTTCTTC
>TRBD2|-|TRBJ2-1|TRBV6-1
CASSEPGGTDEQFF
TGTGCCAGCAGTGAACCGGGAGGCACAGATGAGCAGTTCTTC
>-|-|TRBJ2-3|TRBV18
CASSDISWGSTDTQYF
TGTGCCAGCTCAGATATCAGCTGGGGAAGCACAGATACGCAGTATTTT
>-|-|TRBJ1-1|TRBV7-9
CASSFEENTEAFF
TGTGCCAGCAGCTTCGAGGAGAACACTGAAGCTTTCTTT
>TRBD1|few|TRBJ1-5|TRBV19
CASSFGTGAANQPQHF
TGTGCCAGTAGTTTTGGGACAGGGGCCGCAAATCAGCCCCAGCATTTT
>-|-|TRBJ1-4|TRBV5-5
CASSLPKGQGEKLFF
TGTGCCAGCAGCCTGCCGAAGGGGCAGGGTGAAAAACTGTTTTTT
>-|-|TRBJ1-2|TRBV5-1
CASSFTGPPEGYTF
TGCGCCAGCAGCTTTACGGGACCCCCAGAGGGCTACACCTTC
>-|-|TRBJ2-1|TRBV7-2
CASSLSGLSYNEQFF
TGTGCCAGCAGCTTAAGCGGACTCTCCTACAATGAGCAGTTCTTC
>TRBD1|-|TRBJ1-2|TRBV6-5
CASSSPRTGPGYTF
TGTGCCAGCAGTTCGCCCCGGACAGGGCCTGGCTACACCTTC
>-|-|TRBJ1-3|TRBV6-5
CASTLMEGSGNTIYF
TGTGCCAGCACCTTAATGGAGGGCTCTGGAAACACCATATATTTT
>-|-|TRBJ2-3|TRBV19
CASSSPSTDTQYF
TGTGCCAGTAGCTCCCCAAGCACAGATACGCAGTATTTT
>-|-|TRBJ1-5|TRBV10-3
CATNRDSNQPQHF
TGTGCCACCAACAGGGATAGCAATCAGCCCCAGCATTTT
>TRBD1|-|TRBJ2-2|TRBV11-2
CASSLVLGQGARELFF
TGTGCCAGCAGCTTAGTTCTGGGACAGGGGGCTAGGGAGCTGTTTTTT
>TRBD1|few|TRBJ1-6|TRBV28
CASSLQNPTGGESLHF
TGTGCCAGCAGTCTCCAAAACCCGACAGGGGGTGAGTCCCTCCACTTT
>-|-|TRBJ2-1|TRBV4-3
CASSPGEGEQFF
TGCGCCAGCAGCCCGGGGGAAGGGGAGCAGTTCTTC
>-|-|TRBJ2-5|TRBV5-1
CASSLEGRVQETQYF
TGCGCCAGCAGCTTGGAGGGCAGGGTGCAAGAGACCCAGTACTTC
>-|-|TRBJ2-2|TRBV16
CASSQSQGSTGELFF
TGTGCCAGCAGCCAATCTCAGGGGTCCACCGGGGAGCTGTTTTTT
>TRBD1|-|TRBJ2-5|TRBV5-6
CASSGRGYQETQYF
TGTGCCAGCAGCGGCAGGGGGTACCAAGAGACCCAGTACTTC
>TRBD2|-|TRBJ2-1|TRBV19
CASSSGTSNEQFF
TGTGCCAGTAGTAGCGGGACTAGCAATGAGCAGTTCTTC
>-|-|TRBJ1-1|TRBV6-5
CASSLQGGGWSEAFF
TGTGCCAGCAGTTTACAGGGAGGTGGTTGGTCTGAAGCTTTCTTT
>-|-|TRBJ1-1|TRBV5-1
CASSISDSSTEAFF
TGCGCCAGCAGCATCTCGGACAGCAGCACTGAAGCTTTCTTT